The rows below give T cell receptor beta chains drawn from one sample of a study of vaccination and CD4 T cells after COVID-19. TCRdb re-called the PCR reads with MiXCR, one entry per CDR3 protein. The data show under 15,000 distinct CDR3 sequences, about 30% seen once. No antigen is known for these receptors. The sequenced sample was CD4+ T cells from blood, cultured in vitro, obtained after SARS-CoV-2 vaccination. The source of these receptors is a human donor who had recovered from COVID-19. The CDR3 runs from the conserved cysteine through the conserved F or W. Each record gives: J gene, V gene, CDR3 length, CDR3 protein.

>TRBJ1-1|TRBV10-3|14
CAIRTGEVRPEAFF
>TRBJ2-1|TRBV20-1|17
CSARDPFTSGVYNEQFF
>TRBJ2-7|TRBV6-5|11
CASSFSYEQYF
>TRBJ2-5|TRBV7-2|14
CASSFGGGGETQYF
>TRBJ1-5|TRBV6-1|15
CASRGQELGNQPQHF
>TRBJ2-1|TRBV5-4|16
CASSPGLAGDNNEQFF